This entry is about one T cell receptor (beta chain). What it binds is not known. Produced via immunoSEQ multiplex PCR; TCRdb's table is partial and in-frame only. The table includes more than 85,000 clones, 75% to 95% detected once. These data come from a study of OX40 agonist ivuxolimab in advanced cancers. Study in general: Those enrolled were approximately 87% male, with a mean age of roughly 62 years and ages from about 20 to 85.

With 1 base removed from V and 3 bases from J, the gap between germline ends came to 7 bases. Germline V gene lookup returns CDR1 SGHRS and CDR2 YFSETQ. CDR3 size: 14 residues. Study results and limitations: Expanded clones were, on average, more numerous among CD8+ T cells than CD4+.

Sample: CD4+ or CD8+ T cells sorted from blood, taken in a trial of the OX40 agonist ivuxolimab. The receptor comes from an adult with an advanced solid tumor such as melanoma, head and neck, liver or kidney cancer. The chain couples TRBV5-1 to TRBJ1-4, with D unresolved. In nucleotides, the CDR3 is TGCGCCAGCAGCTTGTCCCCTTCTAATGAAAAACTGTTTTTT. Protein: CASSLSPSNEKLFF. Filled out from reference TRBV5-1 and TRBJ1-4, the complete variable domain reads KAGVTQTPRYLIKTRGQQVTLSCSPISGHRSVSWYQQTPGQGLQFLFEYFSETQRNKGNFPGRFSGRQFSNSRSEMNVSTLELGDSALYLCASSLSPSNEKLFFGSGTQLSVL.